This T cell receptor (beta chain) was observed in a study of CD8+ T cells in alopecia areata. Whole-study context: In an open-label trial, patients got 5 to 10 mg tofacitinib twice daily.

Germline CDR1 is SQVTM and CDR2 is ANQGSEA. There are 13 residues in the CDR3. The junction had 6 bases not matched to a gene; V was cut back by 6 bases and J by 5 bases. This clone showed up just a few times. RNA was extracted and reverse transcribed into cDNA as the sequencing template. TCRdb's copy holds only in-frame clones and misses some; the assay was immunoSEQ multiplex PCR. There are about 120,000 clones in the sample; around two fifths occur only once, and roughly 3.2% lies in the top ten. The source of this sequence is a human donor with alopecia areata. Sequenced: CD4+ T cells sorted from blood. V usage is TRBV29-1 and J usage is TRBJ2-3; 9 nucleotides match TRBD1. The CDR3 DNA is TGCAGCGTGGCCCGACAGGGGGGAGATACGCAGTATTTT. Amino acid sequence: CSVARQGGDTQYF.